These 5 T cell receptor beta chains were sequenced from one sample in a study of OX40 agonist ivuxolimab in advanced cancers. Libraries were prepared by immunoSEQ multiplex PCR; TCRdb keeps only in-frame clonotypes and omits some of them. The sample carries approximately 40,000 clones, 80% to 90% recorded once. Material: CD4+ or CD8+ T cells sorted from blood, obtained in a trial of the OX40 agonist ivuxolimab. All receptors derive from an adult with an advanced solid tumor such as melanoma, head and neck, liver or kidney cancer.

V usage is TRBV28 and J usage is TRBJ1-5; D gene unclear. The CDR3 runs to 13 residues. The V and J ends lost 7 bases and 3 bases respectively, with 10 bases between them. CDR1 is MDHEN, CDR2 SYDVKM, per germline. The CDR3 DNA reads TGTGCCAGCATTGGACCGATCAATCAGCCCCAGCATTTT. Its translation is CASIGPINQPQHF. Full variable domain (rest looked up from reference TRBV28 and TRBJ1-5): DVKVTQSSRYLVKRTGEKVFLECVQDMDHENMFWYRQDPGLGLRLIYFSYDVKMKEKGDIPEGYSVSREKKERFSLILESASTNQTSMYLCASIGPINQPQHFGDGTRLSIL.

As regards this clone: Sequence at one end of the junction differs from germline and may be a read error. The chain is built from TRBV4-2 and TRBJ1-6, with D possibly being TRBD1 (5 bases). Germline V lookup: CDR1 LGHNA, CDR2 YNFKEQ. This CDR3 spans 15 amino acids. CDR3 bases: TGTGCCAGCAGCAAAGACCGACAGAGTCTTTCACCCCTCCACTTT. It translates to CASSKDRQSLSPLHF.

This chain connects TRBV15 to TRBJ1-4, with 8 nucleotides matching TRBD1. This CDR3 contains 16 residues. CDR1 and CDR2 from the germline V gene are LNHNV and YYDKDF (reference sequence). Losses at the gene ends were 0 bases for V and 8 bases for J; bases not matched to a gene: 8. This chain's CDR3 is CATSRDPAGGHEKLFF. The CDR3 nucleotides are TGTGCCACCAGCAGAGATCCGGCAGGGGGCCACGAAAAACTGTTTTTT. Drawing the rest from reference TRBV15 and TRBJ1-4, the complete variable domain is DAMVIQNPRYQVTQFGKPVTLSCSQTLNHNVMYWYQQKSSQAPKLLFHYYDKDFNNEADTPDNFQSRRPNTSFCFLDIRSPGLGDTAMYLCATSRDPAGGHEKLFFGSGTQLSVL.

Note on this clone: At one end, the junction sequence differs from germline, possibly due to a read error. CDR3 nucleotide sequence: TGTGCCAGTAGTCCGACACTTGGAGACACCATATATTTT. Translated, it gives CASSPTLGDTIYF. This sequence joins TRBV19 and TRBJ1-3; D is unresolved. Germline assignment: CDR1 LNHDA and CDR2 SQIVND (reference sequence). The CDR3 has 13 amino acids.

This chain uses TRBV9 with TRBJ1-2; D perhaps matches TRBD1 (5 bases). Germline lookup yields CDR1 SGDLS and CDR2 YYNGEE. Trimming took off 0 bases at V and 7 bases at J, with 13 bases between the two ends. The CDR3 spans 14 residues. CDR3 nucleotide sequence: TGTGCCAGCAGCGTAGAGTGGGGGGAGGGTGGCTACACCTTC. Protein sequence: CASSVEWGEGGYTF.